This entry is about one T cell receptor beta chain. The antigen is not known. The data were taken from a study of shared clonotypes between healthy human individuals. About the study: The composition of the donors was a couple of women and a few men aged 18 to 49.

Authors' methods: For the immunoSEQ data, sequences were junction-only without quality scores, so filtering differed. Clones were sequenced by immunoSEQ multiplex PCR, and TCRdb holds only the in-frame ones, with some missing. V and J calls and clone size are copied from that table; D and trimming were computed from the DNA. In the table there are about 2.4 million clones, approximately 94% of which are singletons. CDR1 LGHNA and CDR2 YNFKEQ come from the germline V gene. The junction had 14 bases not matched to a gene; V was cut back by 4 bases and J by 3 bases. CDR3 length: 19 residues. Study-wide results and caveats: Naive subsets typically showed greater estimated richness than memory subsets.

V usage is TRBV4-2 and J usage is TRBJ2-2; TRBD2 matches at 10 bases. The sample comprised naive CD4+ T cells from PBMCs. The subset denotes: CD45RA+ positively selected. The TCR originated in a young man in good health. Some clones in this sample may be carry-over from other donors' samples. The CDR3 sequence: CASSLRPLAGGVDTGELFF. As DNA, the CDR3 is TGTGCCAGCAGCCTCAGACCCTTAGCGGGAGGAGTGGACACCGGGGAGCTGTTTTTT.